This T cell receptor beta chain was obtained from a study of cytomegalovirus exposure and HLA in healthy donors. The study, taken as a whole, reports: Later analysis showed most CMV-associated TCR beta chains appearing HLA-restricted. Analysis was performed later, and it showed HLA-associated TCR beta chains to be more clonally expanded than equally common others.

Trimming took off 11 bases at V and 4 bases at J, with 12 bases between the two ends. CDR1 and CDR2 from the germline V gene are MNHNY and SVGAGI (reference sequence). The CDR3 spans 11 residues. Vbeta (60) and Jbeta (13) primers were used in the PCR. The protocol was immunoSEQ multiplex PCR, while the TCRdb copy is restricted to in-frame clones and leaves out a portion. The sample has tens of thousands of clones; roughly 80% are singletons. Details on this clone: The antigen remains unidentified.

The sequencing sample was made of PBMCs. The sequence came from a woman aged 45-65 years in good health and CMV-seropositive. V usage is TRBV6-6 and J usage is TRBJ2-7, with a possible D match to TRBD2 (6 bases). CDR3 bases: TGTGCCTCTAAGGAGGGGTACGAGCAGTACTTC. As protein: CASKEGYEQYF.